Sequencing of this T cell receptor (beta chain) was carried out in a study of blood T cell repertoires in COVID-19. Sequenced by immunoSEQ multiplex PCR; TCRdb stores in-frame clones only, minus some. Among roughly 86,000 clones listed, about three quarters were seen once. The CDR3 sequence is 15 residues long. V lost 6 bases and J lost 0, with 12 bases in between. In germline, CDR1 is MNHEY, CDR2 SVGEGT. This receptor was taken from a man aged 50 to 59 who had recovered from COVID-19. V usage is TRBV6-2 or TRBV6-3 and J usage is TRBJ1-5, with D tentatively TRBD1 (5 bases). The source material was peripheral blood. This chain's CDR3 is CASSPQGPSNQPQHF. CDR3 DNA: TGTGCCAGCAGCCCCCAGGGCCCTAGCAATCAGCCCCAGCATTTT.